This T cell receptor (beta chain) comes out of a study of blood T cell repertoires in COVID-19. On the study more broadly: The United States, Italy and Spain provided the acute and convalescent COVID-19 samples. T cells, B-cell-depleted T cells, or PBMCs supplied cDNA or gDNA.

In the authors' workflow: How many nucleated cells were present was estimated from reference gene primer amplification. Assay used: immunoSEQ multiplex PCR; TCRdb lists only in-frame clones, some missing. That table gives V, J and clone size, and the DNA gave D and trimming. The sample lists roughly 260,000 clones; almost 90% were seen once. The V end lost 4 bases, the J end lost 5 bases, and 15 bases lay between the germline ends. The V gene's germline CDR1 is SGHRS and CDR2 YFSETQ. This CDR3 is built from 15 residues. Seattle-derived patients entered the study during active infection and were followed longitudinally.

The TCR sequence derives from a woman between 25 and 40 years old with COVID-19, enrolled during active disease. V and J are TRBV5-1 and TRBJ2-2; D may be TRBD2 (6 bases). Input material: peripheral blood. CDR3 bases: TGCGCCAGCAGCCGTAGCGGTGTGAATACCGGGGAGCTGTTTTTT. It yields the protein CASSRSGVNTGELFF. Combining the CDR3 with reference TRBV5-1 and TRBJ2-2 gives the whole variable domain KAGVTQTPRYLIKTRGQQVTLSCSPISGHRSVSWYQQTPGQGLQFLFEYFSETQRNKGNFPGRFSGRQFSNSRSEMNVSTLELGDSALYLCASSRSGVNTGELFFGEGSRLTVL.